This T cell receptor beta chain was found in a study of T cell repertoires in cytomegalovirus infection (dated by TCRdb to about 2019). General notes on the study: The HLA type of each donor mattered for the analysis, because public TCR beta signatures pointed to carriage of CMV infection along with the matching HLA type.

The paper as a whole reports these results and caveats: In the ex vivo response, HLA-C-restricted CMV-specific TCR beta clonotypes were dominant, and in two of eight donors the single most frequent clonotype came from this HLA-C-restricted group. In both this cohort and an independent cohort of several hundred donors, the cumulative frequency of public TCR beta family members distinguished carriers of CMV infection plus the relevant HLA type.

Sequencing took place on an Illumina HiSeq 1500. The public reads were quality trimmed at Q25 with fastp and then assembled into clones with MiXCR by TCRdb, keeping productive beta chains. Rows matching on CDR3 protein sequence are summarized as one entry with the most common DNA and genes. The sample table holds around 440,000 distinct CDR3 sequences, of which about 11% were seen once. The ten largest clones take up about 9.4% of the sample. V is cut back by 3 bases and J by 3 bases, with 2 bases in the junction unmatched. Taken from cysteine to phenylalanine, the CDR3 has 14 residues. Kept here is only the CDR3 DNA, which spans 42 bases and is read in frame from base 1. The sample holds many counts of this clonotype. Its target antigen remains unknown. Base quality data are lacking; no much larger clone is found one base away.

The chain employs TRBV12-3 or TRBV12-4 and TRBJ1-5, and TRBD1 matches 7 of the central bases. This sequence was found in a human donor in good health (CMV status not recorded). Some clones in this sample may be carry-over from other donors' samples. The sequenced sample consisted of PBMCs. The CDR3 sequence is CASSFGQVNQPQHF. Read as DNA, the sequence is TGTGCCAGCAGTTTTGGACAGGTCAATCAGCCCCAGCATTTT.